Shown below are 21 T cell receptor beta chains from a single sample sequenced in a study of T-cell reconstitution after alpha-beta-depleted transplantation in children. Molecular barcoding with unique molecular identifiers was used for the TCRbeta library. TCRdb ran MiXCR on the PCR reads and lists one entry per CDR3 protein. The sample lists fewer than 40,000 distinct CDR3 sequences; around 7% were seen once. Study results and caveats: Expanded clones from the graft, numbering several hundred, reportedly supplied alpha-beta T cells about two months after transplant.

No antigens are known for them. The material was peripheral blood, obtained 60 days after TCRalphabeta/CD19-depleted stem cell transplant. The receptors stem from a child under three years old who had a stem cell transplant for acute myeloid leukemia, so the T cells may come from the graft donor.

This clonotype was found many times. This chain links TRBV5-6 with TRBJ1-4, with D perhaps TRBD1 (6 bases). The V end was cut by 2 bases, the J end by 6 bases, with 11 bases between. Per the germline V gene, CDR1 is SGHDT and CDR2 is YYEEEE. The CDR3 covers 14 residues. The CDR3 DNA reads TGTGCCAGCAGCTTCGGGACAACCGATGAAAAACTGTTTTTT. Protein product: CASSFGTTDEKLFF.

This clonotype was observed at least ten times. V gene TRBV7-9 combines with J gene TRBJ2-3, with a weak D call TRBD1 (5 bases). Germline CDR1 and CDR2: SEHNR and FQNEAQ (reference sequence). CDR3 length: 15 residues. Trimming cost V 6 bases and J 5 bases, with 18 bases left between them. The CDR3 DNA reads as TGTGCCAGCAGTCCAGGACACTCCAAGGGAGATACGCAGTATTTT. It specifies CASSPGHSKGDTQYF.

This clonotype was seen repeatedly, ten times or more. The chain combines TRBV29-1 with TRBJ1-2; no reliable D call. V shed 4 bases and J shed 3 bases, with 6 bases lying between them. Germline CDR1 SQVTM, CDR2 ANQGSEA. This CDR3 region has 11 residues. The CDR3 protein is CSVAGYYGYTF. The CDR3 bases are TGCAGCGTTGCGGGGTACTATGGCTACACCTTC.

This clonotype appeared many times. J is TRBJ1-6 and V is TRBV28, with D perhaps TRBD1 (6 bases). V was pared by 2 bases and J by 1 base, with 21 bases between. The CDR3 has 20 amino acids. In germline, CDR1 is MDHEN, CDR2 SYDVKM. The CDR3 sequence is CASSLIWSEGVSSYNSPLHF. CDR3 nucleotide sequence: TGTGCCAGCAGTTTAATTTGGAGTGAGGGGGTTAGTTCCTATAATTCACCCCTCCACTTT.

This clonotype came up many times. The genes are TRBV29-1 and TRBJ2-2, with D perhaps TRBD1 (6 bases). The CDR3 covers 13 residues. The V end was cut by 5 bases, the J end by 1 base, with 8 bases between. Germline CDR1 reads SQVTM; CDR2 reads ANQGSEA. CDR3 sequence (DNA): TGCAGCGTTTGGGGACAGAACACCGGGGAGCTGTTTTTT. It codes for CSVWGQNTGELFF.

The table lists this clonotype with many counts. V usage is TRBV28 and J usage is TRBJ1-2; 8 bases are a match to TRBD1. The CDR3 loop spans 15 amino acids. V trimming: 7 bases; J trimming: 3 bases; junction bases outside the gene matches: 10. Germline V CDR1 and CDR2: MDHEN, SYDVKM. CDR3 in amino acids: CASIFGTGSYYGYTF. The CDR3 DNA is TGTGCCAGCATTTTTGGGACAGGCTCGTACTATGGCTACACCTTC.

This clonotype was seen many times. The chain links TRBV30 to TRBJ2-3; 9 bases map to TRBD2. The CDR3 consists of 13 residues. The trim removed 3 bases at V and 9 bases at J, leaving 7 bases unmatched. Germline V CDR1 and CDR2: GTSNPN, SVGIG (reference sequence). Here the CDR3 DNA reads TGTGCCTGGAGCTCAGCGGGGGGCGAAACGCAGTATTTT. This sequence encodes CAWSSAGGETQYF. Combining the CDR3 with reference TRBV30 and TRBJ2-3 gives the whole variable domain SQTIHQWPATLVQPVGSPLSLECTVEGTSNPNLYWYRQAAGRGLQLLFYSVGIGQISSEVPQNLSASRPQDRQFILSSKKLLLSDSGFYLCAWSSAGGETQYFGPGTRLTVL.

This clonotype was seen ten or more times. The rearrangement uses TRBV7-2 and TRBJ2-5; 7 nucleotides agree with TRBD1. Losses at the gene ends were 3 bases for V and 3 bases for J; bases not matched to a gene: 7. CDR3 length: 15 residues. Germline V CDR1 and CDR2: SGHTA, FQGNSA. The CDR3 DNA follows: TGTGCCAGCAGCTTTCCGGGACAGAGGAAAGAGACCCAGTACTTC. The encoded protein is CASSFPGQRKETQYF.

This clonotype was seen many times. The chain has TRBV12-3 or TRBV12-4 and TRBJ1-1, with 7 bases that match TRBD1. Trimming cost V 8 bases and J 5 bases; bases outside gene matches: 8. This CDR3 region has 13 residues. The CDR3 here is CASDRDRGTEAFF. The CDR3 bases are TGTGCCAGCGACAGGGACCGGGGGACTGAAGCTTTCTTT.

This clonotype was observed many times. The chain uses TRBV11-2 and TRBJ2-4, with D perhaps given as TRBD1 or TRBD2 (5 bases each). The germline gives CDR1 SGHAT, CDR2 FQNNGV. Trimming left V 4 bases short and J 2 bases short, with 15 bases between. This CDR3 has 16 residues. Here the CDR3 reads CASSSPGSSSKNIQYF. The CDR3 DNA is TGTGCCAGCAGCTCCCCAGGGAGTAGTTCCAAAAACATTCAGTACTTC.

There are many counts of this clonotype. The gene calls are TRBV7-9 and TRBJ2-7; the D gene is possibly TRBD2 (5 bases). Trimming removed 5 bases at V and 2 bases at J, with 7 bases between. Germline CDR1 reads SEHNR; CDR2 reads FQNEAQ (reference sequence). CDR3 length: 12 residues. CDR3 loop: CASSLGTYEQYF. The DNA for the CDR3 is TGTGCCAGCAGCCTCGGGACCTACGAGCAGTACTTC.

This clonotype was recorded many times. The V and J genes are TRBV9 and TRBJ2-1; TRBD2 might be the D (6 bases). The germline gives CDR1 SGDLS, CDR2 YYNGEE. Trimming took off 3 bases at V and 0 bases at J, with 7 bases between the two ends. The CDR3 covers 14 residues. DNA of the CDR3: TGTGCCAGCAGCGGGGACTTCTCCTACAATGAGCAGTTCTTC. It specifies CASSGDFSYNEQFF.

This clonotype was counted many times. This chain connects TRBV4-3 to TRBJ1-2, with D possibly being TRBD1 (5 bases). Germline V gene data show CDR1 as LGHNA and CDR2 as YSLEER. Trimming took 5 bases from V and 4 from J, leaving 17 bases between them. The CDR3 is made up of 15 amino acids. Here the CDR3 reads CASSTNQGSPYGYTF. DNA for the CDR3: TGCGCCAGCAGCACTAATCAGGGCAGCCCCTATGGCTACACCTTC.

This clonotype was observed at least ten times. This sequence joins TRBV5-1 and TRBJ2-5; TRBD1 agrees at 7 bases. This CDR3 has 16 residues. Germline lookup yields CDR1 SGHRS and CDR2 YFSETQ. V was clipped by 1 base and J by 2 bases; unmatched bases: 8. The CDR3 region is CASSLTGERKQETQYF. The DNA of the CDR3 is TGCGCCAGCAGCTTGACAGGGGAACGGAAGCAAGAGACCCAGTACTTC. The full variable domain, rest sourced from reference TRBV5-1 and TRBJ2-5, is KAGVTQTPRYLIKTRGQQVTLSCSPISGHRSVSWYQQTPGQGLQFLFEYFSETQRNKGNFPGRFSGRQFSNSRSEMNVSTLELGDSALYLCASSLTGERKQETQYFGPGTRLLVL.

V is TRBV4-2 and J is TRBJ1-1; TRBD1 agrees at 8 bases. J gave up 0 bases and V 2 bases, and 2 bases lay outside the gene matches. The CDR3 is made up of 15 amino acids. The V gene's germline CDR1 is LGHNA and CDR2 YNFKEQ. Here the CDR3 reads CASSQSDRVNTEAFF. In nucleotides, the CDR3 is TGTGCCAGCAGCCAATCGGACAGGGTGAACACTGAAGCTTTCTTT.

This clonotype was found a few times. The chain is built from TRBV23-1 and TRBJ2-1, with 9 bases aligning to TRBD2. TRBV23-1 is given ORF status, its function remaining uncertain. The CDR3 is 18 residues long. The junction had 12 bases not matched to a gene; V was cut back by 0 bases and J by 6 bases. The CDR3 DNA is TGCGCCAGCAGTCAATCCGGTTTGGGACTAGCTCGAGGCAATGAGCAGTTCTTC. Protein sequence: CASSQSGLGLARGNEQFF.

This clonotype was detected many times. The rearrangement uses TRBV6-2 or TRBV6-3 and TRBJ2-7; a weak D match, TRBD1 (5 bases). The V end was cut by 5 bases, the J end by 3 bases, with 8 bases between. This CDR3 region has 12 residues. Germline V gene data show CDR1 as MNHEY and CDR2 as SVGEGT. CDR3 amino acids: CASSVDSYEQYF. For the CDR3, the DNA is TGTGCCAGCAGTGTTGACAGCTACGAGCAGTACTTC.

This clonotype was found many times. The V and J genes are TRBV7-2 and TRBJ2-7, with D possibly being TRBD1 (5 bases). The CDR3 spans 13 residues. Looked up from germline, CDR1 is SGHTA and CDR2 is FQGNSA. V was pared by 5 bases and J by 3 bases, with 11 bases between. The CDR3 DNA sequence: TGTGCCAGCAGCCAGGGAAGGGACTACGAGCAGTACTTC. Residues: CASSQGRDYEQYF.

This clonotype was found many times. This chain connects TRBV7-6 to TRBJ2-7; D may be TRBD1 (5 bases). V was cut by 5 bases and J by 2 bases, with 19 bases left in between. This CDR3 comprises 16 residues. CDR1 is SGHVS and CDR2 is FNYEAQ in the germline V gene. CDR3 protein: CASSPGRTYSPYEQYF. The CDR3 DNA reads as TGTGCCAGCAGCCCAGGACGGACATACAGTCCCTACGAGCAGTACTTC.

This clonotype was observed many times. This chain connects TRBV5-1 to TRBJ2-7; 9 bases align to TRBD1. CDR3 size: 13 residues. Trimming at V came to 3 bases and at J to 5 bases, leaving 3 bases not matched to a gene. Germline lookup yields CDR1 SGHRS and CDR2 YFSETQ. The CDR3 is CASSWGDRDEQYF. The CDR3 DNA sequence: TGCGCCAGCAGCTGGGGGGACAGGGACGAGCAGTACTTC.

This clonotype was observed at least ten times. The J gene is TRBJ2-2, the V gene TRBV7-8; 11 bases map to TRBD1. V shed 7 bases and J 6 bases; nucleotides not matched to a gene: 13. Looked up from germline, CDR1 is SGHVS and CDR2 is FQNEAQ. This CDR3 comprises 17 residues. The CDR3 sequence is CASTESGTGGWAGELFF. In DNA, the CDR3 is TGTGCCAGCACCGAGTCCGGGACAGGGGGATGGGCCGGGGAGCTGTTTTTT.